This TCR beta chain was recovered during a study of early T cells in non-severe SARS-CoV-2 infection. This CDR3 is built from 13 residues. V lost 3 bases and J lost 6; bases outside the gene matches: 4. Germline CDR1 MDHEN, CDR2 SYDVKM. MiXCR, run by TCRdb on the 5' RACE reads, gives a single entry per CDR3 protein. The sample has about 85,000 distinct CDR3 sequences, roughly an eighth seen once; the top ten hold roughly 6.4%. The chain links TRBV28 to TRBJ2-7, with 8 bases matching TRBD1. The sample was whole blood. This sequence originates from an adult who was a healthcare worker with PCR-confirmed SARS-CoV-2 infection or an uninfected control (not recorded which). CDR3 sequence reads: CASSFTGGPEQYF. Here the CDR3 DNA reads TGTGCCAGCAGTTTTACAGGGGGGCCCGAGCAGTACTTC.